This T cell receptor beta chain was recorded in a study of cytomegalovirus exposure and HLA in healthy donors. PCR employed 60 Vbeta and 13 Jbeta primers. Only in-frame clones appear in the TCRdb table, and some are missing; sequencing was by immunoSEQ multiplex PCR. The table has nearly 100,000 clones, less than 10% seen once. The study, taken as a whole, reports: Common viral pathogens seemed, in a later analysis, to connect with several of the most significant clusters.

This clone was picked up a small number of times. What it binds is unknown. Trimming removed 3 bases from V and 11 bases from J, with 8 bases in between. This CDR3 region has 11 residues. Germline CDR1 is SGHAT and CDR2 is FQDESV (reference sequence). This chain links TRBV11-1 with TRBJ2-1; no definite D call. This TCR was sampled from a man aged 50 or older in good health and CMV-seropositive. Sequencing input: PBMCs. The CDR3 bases are TGTGCCAGCAGCTTCCAGAAGAAGCAGTTCTTC. Translation gives CASSFQKKQFF. Supplemented by reference TRBV11-1 and TRBJ2-1, the full variable domain reads EAEVAQSPRYKITEKSQAVAFWCDPISGHATLYWYRQILGQGPELLVQFQDESVVDDSQLPKDRFSAERLKGVDSTLKIQPAELGDSAMYLCASSFQKKQFFGPGTRLTVL.